The T cell receptor (beta chain) under discussion was sequenced for a study of blood T cell repertoires in COVID-19. CDR1 is MNHEY, CDR2 SMNVEV, per germline (reference sequence). V was clipped by 6 bases and J by 5 bases; unmatched bases: 12. The CDR3 totals 16 residues. Measured with immunoSEQ multiplex PCR; TCRdb has only the in-frame clones, and not every one. The table has about 180,000 clones, roughly four fifths seen once. As for this clone: Distinct nucleotide sequences in the sample also encode this CDR3.

Sequencing was done on a sample of peripheral blood. This sequence joins TRBV27 and TRBJ2-2; the match to TRBD2 covers 7 bases. This TCR derives from a woman aged 70 to 79 with COVID-19, enrolled during active disease. CDR3 nucleotides: TGTGCCAGCAGCCCCGACCGGGGACTATCAACCGGGGAGCTGTTTTTT. The encoded protein is CASSPDRGLSTGELFF.